This TCR beta chain came from a study of blood T cells in healthy people across ages. Study-level findings and limits: Roughly linear declines in TCR beta diversity per million T cells occurred with age.

Worth noting for this clonotype: The antigen is unknown.

The authors ran a second PCR of about 7 to 11 cycles using a sample-barcoded 5' primer and a J-beta primer mix. Samples each returned at least 2.5 million CDR3-containing paired-end reads. MiXCR, applied by TCRdb to the 5' RACE reads, yields one record per CDR3 protein. Here the sample spans a few hundred thousand distinct CDR3 sequences, about 27% being singletons. Trimming removed 6 bases at V and 6 bases at J, with 17 bases between. CDR3 length: 15 residues. These same data were also listed under a study on T cells of mothers and their children.

The genes are TRBV12-3 or TRBV12-4 and TRBJ1-4, with a tentative D call TRBD1 (6 bases). The clonotype originates from a boy aged 2 to 9 in good health. Sequencing was performed on blood. The CDR3 bases are TGTGCCAGCAGAAGCACAGGGAGGGGAGATGAAAAACTGTTTTTT. It specifies CASRSTGRGDEKLFF.